This T cell receptor (beta chain) was recovered during a study of cytomegalovirus exposure and HLA in healthy donors (dated by TCRdb to 2015 to 2018). Broadly, across the study: In an earlier analysis of some 550 of the donors, 250 to 350 Gb of sequence data and some 100 million unique TCR beta sequences from about 179 million T cells were reported. Donor age, sex, ethnicity and CMV serostatus were collected together with the repertoire data. Rather than drawing on any new phenotypic data, the later analysis identified candidate immune exposures from TCR beta sequences and the way those sequences occurred across donors. Along with the roughly 670-subject first cohort, a separate validation cohort of over a hundred different subjects was used. Among several hundred genotyped donors of the cohort, an average of roughly 230,000 unique TCR beta nucleotide sequences was sequenced per donor, of which about 18% were non-productive. Both class I and class II loci were covered by HLA typing, at four-digit resolution. An earlier analysis of around 640 of the donors used high-throughput TCR beta sequencing to judge whether each TCR beta V gene segment behaved as functional or pseudogenic. In a later genetic analysis, genome-wide SNP genotypes for about three fifths of the roughly 670 donors were used, and that subset was treated as a discovery cohort. The study aimed to test whether signatures of past pathogen exposure could be identified by cataloging public T cell receptors. Roughly 310 gigabases of sequencing data and around 87 million unique TCR sequences were included in an early release covering about 620 HLA-typed donors. To predict cytomegalovirus infection status, the study brought together high-throughput TCR immunosequencing, statistical association of individual TCRs with disease status, and machine learning. To study patterns of TCR occurrence, a later analysis re-analyzed previously published TCR beta repertoires from more than 550 donors and added high-resolution HLA genotyping. All discovery cohort repertoires had been generated on a single sequencing platform. A handful of DR-DQ haplotypes were treated as single units for association and clustering because of strong linkage in the cohort. Typing coverage varied by locus: 629-630 donors for A, B, C, DRB1 and DQB1; more than 500 for DQA1; over 600 for DPA1; roughly 450 for DPB1. The study used immunosequencing to profile the T cell repertoires of under 700 subjects and linked those repertoires to cytomegalovirus serostatus. Among the 398 genotyped donors, around 81% belonged to the genetic ancestry cluster associated with self-reported Caucasian donors. What the work shows at the level of the full study, not this receptor alone: This cohort had only TCR beta chains sequenced, and the lack of alpha or paired-chain data limited which features could be detected. The 87-base-pair reads could not distinguish some IMGT-functional V segments, including TRBV6-2 and TRBV6-3, so those segments were excluded. In vitro tests confirmed that a few of the cytomegalovirus-associated TCR beta chains recognize cytomegalovirus antigens. A group of highly shared sequence variants was considered likely to be a technical artifact of the sequencing pipeline. A later genetic analysis associated a missense DCLRE1C variant with V-gene and J-gene trimming of TCR beta chains, and an independent cohort replicated the association. Correlated functional status among segregating V segments might reflect linkage disequilibrium, but an unknown experimental factor could not be ruled out. In an earlier analysis of 500 to 650 of the donors, most TCR beta V segments appeared in productive rearrangements about 87% or about 30% of the time, broadly matching IMGT annotations. In the study, approximately 150 TCR beta chains were listed as associated with cytomegalovirus. A later analysis reported that several top co-occurrence clusters appeared linked to parvovirus B19, influenza, CMV and Epstein-Barr virus. The earlier analysis of approximately 590 of the donors excluded over 15 rarely observed V segments, including chromosome 9 orphons, because counts were too low. Strong co-occurrence of HLA alleles, especially DR and DQ, made assigning TCR associations to individual alleles difficult. CMV serostatus was the only immune exposure information available for the cohort. In a later genetic analysis, fewer N-insertions in productive TCRs were reported among donors in an Asian-associated ancestry cluster than the roughly 700-donor mean. Sequencing depth was assumed to be roughly uniform across donors in the presence/absence analyses, though that assumption may not hold. A later analysis associated approximately 17,000 TCR beta sequences with specific HLA alleles at a false discovery rate of 0.05. In a later analysis, HLA-associated TCR beta chains showed more clonal expansion and lower generation probabilities than non-associated chains that were equally common. According to a later analysis, most CMV-associated TCR beta chains appeared to be HLA-restricted, and the HLA associations seemed to be driven largely by CMV exposure. In a later analysis, TCR association rates were found to vary across HLA loci, with the most associated TCRs seen for DRB1 alleles and the fewest for HLA-C alleles. While some public TCRs were present in many individuals, most TCR sequences turned up only very rarely across donors. HLA typing was unavailable for some donors at each locus, so association tests used only the typed subset. In both the original and validation cohorts, the classifier was reported to diagnose cytomegalovirus status with high specificity and sensitivity. A further reported finding was that TCR beta sequences accurately predicted the HLA-A and HLA-B alleles for most subjects in the first cohort. The authors suggested that the approach could potentially be extended to other disease states and immunological phenotypes.

Libraries were constructed by the immunoSEQ multiplex PCR assay. For the multiplex PCR, a mixture combining 60 forward primers for TCR Vbeta segments and 13 reverse primers for TCR Jbeta segments was used. The CDR3 region of rearranged TCR beta genes was amplified from genomic DNA with a multiplex PCR assay. Amplified TCR beta libraries were sequenced as 87-base-pair reads on the Illumina HiSeq System. The authors' pipeline ran thus. A later analysis tallied roughly 76 million unique TCR beta chains across the 600 to 700 repertoires, and approximately 12 million of those chains were shared by two or more donors. Raw reads were error-corrected and collapsed into unique sequences by a nearest-neighbor algorithm in which closely related sequences were merged to remove PCR and sequencing errors. V, D and J gene segments were assigned by aligning CDR3 sequences to IMGT reference sequences. For a sequence to be retained, a match of at least six nucleotides to both a V gene segment and a J gene segment was required. A rearrangement was called productive if the CDR3 had no stop codons and remained in frame with V and J, and every other rearrangement was called non-productive. CDR3 was defined according to IMGT convention as the region running from the second conserved V-encoded cysteine to the conserved J-encoded phenylalanine. The earlier analysis of fewer than 700 of the donors excluded sequences that lacked an unambiguous match to a single V gene segment. In an earlier analysis of several hundred of the donors, a V segment was called functional when productive rearrangements were above 56.7%, and segregating when the standard deviation between donors exceeded 5%. A statistical classification framework was built for diagnosing cytomegalovirus status from the catalog of TCR beta chain sequences. In a later analysis, TCR nucleotide sequences were compared against IMGT/GENE-DB human TR gene sequences so that V and J genes could be assigned. The TCRdist pipeline was used in a later analysis to assign CDR3 sequences and most-parsimonious VDJ recombination scenarios. In a later analysis, each TCR beta chain was defined by its CDR3 amino acid sequence together with its V-gene family, and reads without a unique V-gene family were excluded. In a later analysis, nearly 600 highly shared, low-generation-probability nucleotide sequences were removed to address suspected cross-contamination and a sequencing artifact. In a later analysis, a clonal expansion index for each public chain was calculated from normalized within-repertoire ranks of inferred template counts. In a later analysis, generation probabilities were computed using a VDJ recombination model fitted to out-of-frame rearrangements, and the results were checked against IGoR. Hypergeometric tests were used in a later analysis to score TCR-TCR, TCR-HLA and TCR-CMV co-occurrence, with a repertoire-size bias correction applied to the TCR pairs. In a later analysis, false discovery rates were estimated by permuting HLA or CMV assignments 20 times. A later analysis grouped co-occurring TCRs with DBSCAN, adding TCRdist sequence similarity when clustering within HLA-allele-positive subsets. For co-occurrence clustering, repertoires with fewer than 30,000 or more than 120,000 public chains were excluded, along with a handful of repertoires with anomalous nucleotide sharing. Not all clones reach the TCRdb copy of this immuneACCESS table, which keeps in-frame sequences only. Checked studies attribute under half of the gap to unresolved V genes and leave the rest unexplained. The DNA was the basis for D and trimming; V, J and clone size are from that table. This sample lists 150,000 to 200,000 clones; more than 60% were detected once. The ten largest account for 10% of the sample.

With respect to this clone: Its antigen is unknown. The sample holds no much larger clone one base away, and base qualities are not on file.

Taken from cysteine to phenylalanine, the CDR3 has 15 residues. The entry retains the CDR3 DNA only, 45 bases that are in frame from base 1. The germline V gene specifies SGHTA as CDR1 and FQGTGA as CDR2. The trim is 1 base for V and 4 bases for J, with a gap of 11 bases between the germline ends. The cohort consisted of 650 to 700 healthy bone marrow donors. Cohort members were all nominally healthy when sampled, although unrecorded immune exposures were likely present. The donor was CMV seropositive and belonged to the group of 250 to 300 seropositive cohort members. Every donor gave a peripheral blood sample, and the peripheral blood mononuclear cells from that sample were used for TCR beta sequencing. Genomic DNA was extracted from the blood cell samples with the Qiagen DNeasy Blood Extraction Kit.

The clonotype comes from a man aged 30 to 45 in good health and CMV-seropositive. The chain is encoded by TRBV7-3 joined to TRBJ2-1, and the D gene may be TRBD1, 5 bases matching. Input material: PBMCs. The bases read TGTGCCAGCAGCTTAAGGGGCAGACGATACAATGAGCAGTTCTTC. This translates into CASSLRGRRYNEQFF.